This TCR beta chain was identified during a study of regulatory T cells in long-lasting Graves disease. With regard to this clonotype: Its target is unknown. A read error may explain this, as a much larger clone is one base away.

Documented time point: newly diagnosed GD, antithyroid drugs for less than 3 months. Construction of the TCR library relied on RNA isolated from PBMCs. Researchers made TCR beta libraries by using iRepertoire HTBI primers and running Arm-PCR on CDR3 regions. MiXCR, applied by TCRdb to the multiplex PCR reads, yields one record per CDR3 protein. The sample lists 380,000 or so distinct CDR3 sequences; 16% were seen once. Notes on the study in general: Persistent disease samples used TRBV28, TRBJ1-2 and TRBJ2-5 preferentially.

The CDR3 spans 12 residues. Trimming shortened V by 6 bases and J by 4 bases, and 8 bases separated the two germline ends. The same sample was also used in a study of T cells in Graves' hyperthyroidism and ophthalmopathy. That source reports: Stable Graves' hyperthyroidism meant no ophthalmopathy progression within 18 months.

The sequenced sample was peripheral blood mononuclear cells (PBMCs), obtained at new diagnosis, from a patient treated with antithyroid drugs. This clonotype was sampled from a woman younger than 30 with Graves disease. V gene TRBV12-3 or TRBV12-4 combines with J gene TRBJ2-3; D is uncertain. CDR3 nucleotides: TGTGCCAGCAGAGACGAAGCAGATACGCAGTATTTT. This codes for CASRDEADTQYF.